One TCR beta chain is described in this entry. Its antigen is currently unknown. The record originates from a study of T cells in Graves' hyperthyroidism and ophthalmopathy. General study results and limits: Before onset, ophthalmopathy was predicted by the model a median around 6.2 months earlier.

The CDR3 contains 17 residues. Germline assignment: CDR1 ENHRY and CDR2 SYGVKD. Trimming took 6 bases from V and 5 from J; bases not matched to a gene: 11. What was amplified from RNA transcripts were TCR beta CDR3 regions. Primed by the HTBI set, a first-round RT-PCR was run on the TCR CDR3. TCRdb recomputed calls from the multiplex PCR reads with MiXCR, one row per CDR3 protein. Of approximately 400,000 distinct CDR3 sequences listed, approximately 15% were seen once; the top ten hold around 10%. J is TRBJ2-1 and V is TRBV10-3; 12 bases are shared with TRBD2. Sequences were obtained from blood. This receptor was taken from a woman aged 60-75 years with Graves' hyperthyroidism. The CDR3 coding sequence is TGTGCCATCAGGCCGGTAGAGACTAGCGGGAGAGACAATGAGCAGTTCTTC. Protein product: CAIRPVETSGRDNEQFF.